This TCR beta chain originates from a study of T cell responses to AZD1222 COVID-19 vaccine. The length of the CDR3 is 14 residues. Trimming left V 4 bases short and J 7 bases short, with 13 bases between. Germline V gives CDR1 MNHEY, CDR2 SVGEGT. TCRdb's copy holds only in-frame clones and misses some; the assay was immunoSEQ multiplex PCR. The table includes 80,000 or so clones, 90% to 95% detected once. On this clone itself: Antigen unknown.

Study-wide results and limits: Spike was spanned by vaccine-associated CD4 TCRs, with dominance at 160-218 and 743-854. Repertoires in all cases were sampled only once the peak T cell response had passed. Donor demographics were predominantly white British with a female majority; clonal diversity may be underestimated.

This chain connects TRBV6-2 or TRBV6-3 to TRBJ2-2; no firm D call. The sequencing here drew on peripheral blood, taken on day 0 of MenACWY control vaccination. The sequence was obtained from an adult in good health. The CDR3 reads CASSSTTYGGELFF. CDR3 nucleotide sequence: TGTGCCAGCAGTTCCACCACCTATGGCGGGGAGCTGTTTTTT.